Shown below are 32 T cell receptor beta chains from a single sample sequenced in a study of neoadjuvant nivolumab and ipilimumab in lung cancer. Method: immunoSEQ multiplex PCR; TCRdb's copy keeps in-frame clones and lacks some. Counted here are 28,000 or so clones, under 85% occurring once; the ten biggest clones make up over 4.5%. Sequences were derived from tumor tissue, sampled after neoadjuvant nivolumab, alone or with ipilimumab, at or shortly before surgery. The receptor source for this set is an adult with non-small cell lung cancer.

In this sample, this clone turned up once. The chain uses TRBV19 and TRBJ1-2; D not certain. The V gene lost 5 bases and the J gene lost 5 bases, with 15 bases spanning the gap. CDR3 length: 14 residues. The germline V gene has CDR1 LNHDA and CDR2 SQIVND (reference sequence). CDR3 coding DNA: TGTGCCAGTAGTCGTGCAGGTTTGTCTTATGGCTACACCTTC. It yields the protein CASSRAGLSYGYTF.

The chain couples TRBV5-1 to TRBJ2-3; tentatively, D is TRBD2 (5 bases). Germline lookup yields CDR1 SGHRS and CDR2 YFSETQ. The CDR3 sequence is 16 residues long. Trimming removed 2 bases at V and 0 bases at J, with 13 bases between. The CDR3 sequence is CASSLGVGDSTDTQYF. The CDR3 nucleotides read TGCGCCAGCAGCTTAGGAGTCGGGGATAGCACAGATACGCAGTATTTT.

This clone was observed once. This chain joins TRBV7-9 and TRBJ2-3; D is perhaps TRBD2 (6 bases). This CDR3 region has 16 residues. The V and J ends lost 1 base and 0 bases respectively, with 11 bases between them. CDR1 is SEHNR, CDR2 FQNEAQ, per germline (reference sequence). Here the CDR3 DNA reads TGTGCCAGCAGCTTAGGGCGGAGCGGGAGCACAGATACGCAGTATTTT. Translating it yields CASSLGRSGSTDTQYF.

This clone was seen a single time. The CDR3 DNA sequence: TGTGCCAGCAGCTTAGAGGCCAGAGGGGGACAAGAGACCCAGTACTTC. This sequence encodes CASSLEARGGQETQYF. The V and J genes are TRBV7-2 and TRBJ2-5; D is possibly TRBD1 (6 bases). Germline CDR1 and CDR2: SGHTA and FQGNSA. The ends were cut back, 1 base at V and 2 bases at J, with 14 bases in the middle. CDR3 length: 16 residues. Looking up the rest from reference TRBV7-2 and TRBJ2-5 gives the full variable domain: GAGVSQSPSNKVTEKGKDVELRCDPISGHTALYWYRQSLGQGLEFLIYFQGNSAPDKSGLPSDRFSAERTGGSVSTLTIQRTQQEDSAVYLCASSLEARGGQETQYFGPGTRLLVL.

The chain has TRBV6-5 and TRBJ1-5; D is perhaps TRBD1 (5 bases). Trimming took 3 bases from V and 7 from J, leaving 13 bases between them. This CDR3 spans 14 amino acids. Germline CDR1 and CDR2: MNHEY and SVGAGI. CDR3 in amino acids: CASSYGGGGQPQHF. The CDR3 DNA follows: TGTGCCAGCAGTTATGGGGGGGGAGGGCAGCCCCAGCATTTT.

J is TRBJ1-1 and V is TRBV28; TRBD1 might be the D (5 bases). The CDR3 extends over 14 amino acids. With 7 bases removed from V and 1 base from J, the gap between germline ends came to 13 bases. Germline V gene lookup returns CDR1 MDHEN and CDR2 SYDVKM. For the CDR3, the DNA is TGTGCCAGCACCCCCGCCGGGGGGAACACTGAAGCTTTCTTT. This translates into CASTPAGGNTEAFF.

This rearrangement joins TRBV6-5 to TRBJ2-3, with 11 nucleotides matching TRBD1. J lost 6 bases, V lost 6 bases, and 8 bases had no gene match. The CDR3 contains 15 residues. CDR1 is MNHEY, CDR2 SVGAGI, per germline. In DNA form, the CDR3 reads TGTGCCAGCAGGGGACAGGGGGGTTGGTTTGATACGCAGTATTTT. As protein: CASRGQGGWFDTQYF.

This chain links TRBV7-2 with TRBJ2-1; a weak D match, TRBD1 (5 bases). The CDR3 loop spans 13 amino acids. The germline CDR1 and CDR2 sequences are SGHTA and FQGNSA. V was pared by 4 bases and J by 8 bases, with 12 bases between. The CDR3 reads CASSSDPRDEQFF. For the CDR3, the DNA is TGTGCCAGCAGCTCGGACCCCAGGGATGAGCAGTTCTTC.

This clone was counted between two and nine times. One junction end disagrees with the germline gene, perhaps due to a read error. In DNA, the CDR3 is TGTGCTAGCAGCTTAGCTGGGGGCCTTAATTCACCCCTCCACTTT. Protein: CASSLAGGLNSPLHF. The chain carries TRBV7-7 and TRBJ1-6; D may be TRBD1 (6 bases). This CDR3 has 15 residues. The germline V gene has CDR1 SSHAT and CDR2 FNYEAQ (reference sequence). The entire variable domain, with the rest obtained from reference TRBV7-7 and TRBJ1-6, is as follows: GAGVSQSPRYKVTKRGQDVTLRCDPISSHATLYWYQQALGQGPEFLTYFNYEAQPDKSGLPSDRFSAERPEGSISTLTIQRTEQRDSAMYRCASSLAGGLNSPLHFGNGTRLTVT.

In the case of this clone: A junction boundary mismatches the germline segment, possibly from a read error. V and J are TRBV7-7 and TRBJ2-2; 7 nucleotides agree with TRBD2. CDR1 and CDR2 (germline): SSHAT, FNYEAQ (reference sequence). This CDR3 is 16 amino acids long. The DNA for the CDR3 is TGTGCTAGCAGCTTAGAGGCAGGGAGGGACACCGGGGAGCTGTTTTTT. Its translation is CASSLEAGRDTGELFF.

The CDR3 DNA reads as TGTGCCAGCAGCACCCGGACTAGCGTTGAGCAGTTCTTC. This translates into CASSTRTSVEQFF. The chain employs TRBV9 and TRBJ2-1; 9 positions match TRBD2. Germline V lookup: CDR1 SGDLS, CDR2 YYNGEE. The CDR3 extends over 13 amino acids. V was pared by 4 bases and J by 9 bases, with 5 bases of the junction left unmatched.

This clone counts as medium-sized. The rearrangement joins TRBV30 to TRBJ1-4, with D maybe TRBD1 (5 bases). The CDR3 is made up of 13 amino acids. The ends were cut back, 0 bases at V and 5 bases at J, with 7 bases in the middle. Germline CDR1 is GTSNPN and CDR2 is SVGIG (reference sequence). The CDR3 region is CAWSVKGNEKLFF. The CDR3 DNA is TGTGCCTGGAGTGTAAAGGGGAATGAAAAACTGTTTTTT.

The chain uses TRBV5-4 and TRBJ1-2; TRBD1 matches at 11 bases. The CDR3 totals 17 residues. In germline, CDR1 is SGHNT, CDR2 YYREEE (reference sequence). Trimming at V came to 4 bases and at J to 0 bases, leaving 8 bases not matched to a gene. The CDR3 loop is CASSPGQGAGANYGYTF. The CDR3 coding sequence is TGTGCCAGCAGCCCAGGACAGGGGGCAGGGGCTAACTATGGCTACACCTTC.

This clone is a singleton in its sample. This chain connects TRBV2 to TRBJ2-7; 12 bases fit TRBD2. Germline V gene lookup returns CDR1 SNHLY and CDR2 FYNNEI. V was clipped by 6 bases and J by 3 bases; unmatched bases: 3. This CDR3 is built from 14 residues. In DNA, the CDR3 is TGTGCCAGCAGCGGACTAGCGGGAAGCTACGAGCAGTACTTC. Residues: CASSGLAGSYEQYF.

This clone was seen a single time. This chain joins TRBV30 and TRBJ2-7; tentative D call: TRBD1 (6 bases). V dropped 0 bases and J dropped 5 bases, with 11 bases sitting between them. The V gene's germline CDR1 is GTSNPN and CDR2 SVGIG (reference sequence). The CDR3 is 13 amino acids. This CDR3 is CAWSVWQGNEQYF. Here the CDR3 DNA reads TGTGCCTGGAGTGTTTGGCAGGGGAACGAGCAGTACTTC.

The V call is TRBV5-6, the J call TRBJ2-6; the D is unclear. V shed 4 bases and J shed 0 bases, with 11 bases lying between them. The CDR3 sequence is 16 residues long. The germline V gene encodes CDR1 SGHDT and CDR2 YYEEEE. The CDR3 reads CASSLRRSSGANVLTF. CDR3 in DNA: TGTGCCAGCAGCCTCCGTCGATCCTCTGGGGCCAACGTCCTGACTTTC.

The rearrangement joins TRBV29-1 to TRBJ2-3, with 10 nucleotides matching TRBD2. The V gene's germline CDR1 is SQVTM and CDR2 ANQGSEA. The CDR3 length is 13 residues. DNA of the CDR3: TGCTGTGTCTGGACTAGCGGATCAGATACGCAGTATTTT. Translation gives CCVWTSGSDTQYF.

This clone was seen just once. The chain links TRBV7-9 to TRBJ1-2; tentatively, D is TRBD1 (5 bases). The V end was cut by 1 base, the J end by 14 bases, with 14 bases between. The length of the CDR3 is 12 residues. Germline V lookup: CDR1 SEHNR, CDR2 FQNEAQ (reference sequence). The CDR3 here is CASSLEGALVTF. The CDR3 DNA reads as TGTGCCAGCAGCTTAGAAGGGGCTTTGGTAACCTTC.

V usage is TRBV5-4 and J usage is TRBJ2-5; D gene ambiguous. Germline loops: CDR1 SGHNT, CDR2 YYREEE (reference sequence). Trimming cost V 0 bases and J 5 bases, with 5 bases left between them. CDR3 length equals 12 residues. CDR3 amino acids: CASSLALETQYF. The CDR3 nucleotides are TGTGCCAGCAGCTTGGCCTTGGAGACCCAGTACTTC.

The genes are TRBV4-1 and TRBJ2-7, with TRBD1 as a possible D gene (5 bases). The CDR3 covers 17 residues. The V and J ends lost 2 bases and 4 bases respectively, with 21 bases between them. Germline V gives CDR1 MGHRA, CDR2 YSYEKL. The CDR3 reads CASSQYAAGYSAYEQYF. The CDR3 nucleotides read TGCGCCAGCAGCCAATACGCGGCAGGGTACTCTGCTTACGAGCAGTACTTC.

V is TRBV5-1 and J is TRBJ2-1, with 7 bases fitting TRBD1. The germline gives CDR1 SGHRS, CDR2 YFSETQ. The CDR3 length is 12 residues. The J segment lost 14 bases and the V segment lost 7 bases, leaving 12 bases of the junction unmatched. The CDR3 nucleotides read TGCGCCAGCTCAAGTGGGACAGCCGAGGAGTTCTTC. It codes for CASSSGTAEEFF. Full variable domain (missing parts from reference TRBV5-1 and TRBJ2-1): KAGVTQTPRYLIKTRGQQVTLSCSPISGHRSVSWYQQTPGQGLQFLFEYFSETQRNKGNFPGRFSGRQFSNSRSEMNVSTLELGDSALYLCASSSGTAEEFFGPGTRLTVL.

J is TRBJ1-1 and V is TRBV4-1; D ambiguous. CDR3 length: 13 residues. The V gene lost 2 bases and the J gene lost 2 bases, with 6 bases spanning the gap. From germline, CDR1 is MGHRA and CDR2 YSYEKL. The CDR3 sequence: CASSQPFNTEAFF. The DNA of the CDR3 is TGCGCCAGCAGCCAACCATTTAACACTGAAGCTTTCTTT.

The J gene is TRBJ1-1, the V gene TRBV7-9, with TRBD1 as a possible D gene (6 bases). Trimming shortened V by 3 bases and J by 4 bases, and 12 bases separated the two germline ends. The V gene's germline CDR1 is SEHNR and CDR2 FQNEAQ (reference sequence). This CDR3 region has 14 residues. In DNA form, the CDR3 reads TGTGCCAGCAGCTTTCAGGGGCTTGGCACTGAAGCTTTCTTT. As protein: CASSFQGLGTEAFF.

CDR3: CASSRDPTGELFF. As DNA, the CDR3 is TGTGCCAGCAGCCGCGACCCCACCGGGGAGCTGTTTTTT. This sequence joins TRBV11-3 and TRBJ2-2; D unclear. CDR1 is SGHNT and CDR2 is YENEEA in the germline V gene. Trimming pared 5 bases from V and 4 bases from J, leaving 8 bases between. This CDR3 region has 13 residues.

This clone has a single count. J is TRBJ1-2 and V is TRBV7-2, with 11 bases that match TRBD1. V lost 7 bases to trimming and J lost 5 bases; unmatched junction nucleotides: 9. The CDR3 covers 15 residues. Germline V gene data show CDR1 as SGHTA and CDR2 as FQGNSA. CDR3 bases: TGTGCCAGCAAACCCGGGACAGGGGGATTGTATGGCTACACCTTC. Translating it yields CASKPGTGGLYGYTF. The whole variable domain, filled in from reference TRBV7-2 and TRBJ1-2, reads GAGVSQSPSNKVTEKGKDVELRCDPISGHTALYWYRQSLGQGLEFLIYFQGNSAPDKSGLPSDRFSAERTGGSVSTLTIQRTQQEDSAVYLCASKPGTGGLYGYTFGSGTRLTVV.

This clone was recorded only once. The V and J genes are TRBV27 and TRBJ1-4, with a possible D match to TRBD1 (5 bases). V lost 4 bases to trimming and J lost 0 bases, with 18 bases between them. The CDR3 is 18 residues long. From germline, CDR1 is MNHEY and CDR2 SMNVEV (reference sequence). The CDR3, as DNA: TGTGCCAGCAGTTCGGGACCGTCGTGGGTTGCAACTAATGAAAAACTGTTTTTT. Translating it yields CASSSGPSWVATNEKLFF. Together with reference TRBV27 and TRBJ1-4, the CDR3 gives the full variable domain: EAQVTQNPRYLITVTGKKLTVTCSQNMNHEYMSWYRQDPGLGLRQIYYSMNVEVTDKGDVPEGYKVSRKEKRNFPLILESPSPNQTSLYFCASSSGPSWVATNEKLFFGSGTQLSVL.

The CDR3 sequence: CASSQRSGVDTEAFF. The CDR3 nucleotides read TGTGCCAGCAGTCAAAGATCCGGGGTCGACACTGAAGCTTTCTTT. J is TRBJ1-1 and V is TRBV6-6; D ambiguous. The germline CDR1 and CDR2 sequences are MNHNY and SVGAGI (reference sequence). V lost 5 bases, J lost 3 bases, and 16 bases lay in between. The CDR3 consists of 15 residues.

The V and J genes are TRBV28 and TRBJ2-7; D tentatively reads TRBD1 or TRBD2 (5 bases each). This CDR3 spans 13 amino acids. Germline V gene lookup returns CDR1 MDHEN and CDR2 SYDVKM. V dropped 8 bases and J dropped 0 bases, with 11 bases sitting between them. The CDR3, as DNA: TGTGCCAGCTGGACGGGGCCCTCCTACGAGCAGTACTTC. It is translated as CASWTGPSYEQYF.

The rearrangement links TRBV28 to TRBJ2-1; D gene uncertain. CDR1 and CDR2 (germline): MDHEN, SYDVKM. V lost 2 bases and J lost 0, with 14 bases in between. The CDR3 spans 17 residues. Here the CDR3 reads CASSLSSHYSSYNEQFF. The CDR3 DNA sequence: TGTGCCAGCAGTTTAAGCAGTCATTATAGCTCCTACAATGAGCAGTTCTTC.

The V call is TRBV11-3, the J call TRBJ2-3; D unresolved. V lost 1 base to trimming and J lost 7 bases, with 9 bases between them. The CDR3 has 13 amino acids. Per germline, CDR1 SGHNT and CDR2 YENEEA. The CDR3 protein is CASSLGPTNTQYF. CDR3 DNA sequence: TGTGCCAGCAGCTTAGGGCCGACGAATACGCAGTATTTT.

The table lists this clone with a count of one. The chain couples TRBV20-1 to TRBJ2-7; D gene ambiguous. The CDR3 sequence is 11 residues long. From germline, CDR1 is DFQATT and CDR2 SNEGSKA (reference sequence). The V and J ends lost 3 bases and 6 bases respectively, with 9 bases between them. CDR3 nucleotides: TGCAGTGCTAGTGCGGATCTCGAGCAGTACTTC. Its translation: CSASADLEQYF.

The chain employs TRBV6-4 and TRBJ1-2; D may be TRBD1 (6 bases). V was pared by 4 bases and J by 8 bases, with 14 bases between. The CDR3 covers 13 residues. Germline V lookup: CDR1 MRHNA, CDR2 SNTAGT. The CDR3 region is CASSATGSEGYTF. CDR3 DNA sequence: TGTGCCAGCAGTGCAACAGGGTCGGAGGGCTACACCTTC.